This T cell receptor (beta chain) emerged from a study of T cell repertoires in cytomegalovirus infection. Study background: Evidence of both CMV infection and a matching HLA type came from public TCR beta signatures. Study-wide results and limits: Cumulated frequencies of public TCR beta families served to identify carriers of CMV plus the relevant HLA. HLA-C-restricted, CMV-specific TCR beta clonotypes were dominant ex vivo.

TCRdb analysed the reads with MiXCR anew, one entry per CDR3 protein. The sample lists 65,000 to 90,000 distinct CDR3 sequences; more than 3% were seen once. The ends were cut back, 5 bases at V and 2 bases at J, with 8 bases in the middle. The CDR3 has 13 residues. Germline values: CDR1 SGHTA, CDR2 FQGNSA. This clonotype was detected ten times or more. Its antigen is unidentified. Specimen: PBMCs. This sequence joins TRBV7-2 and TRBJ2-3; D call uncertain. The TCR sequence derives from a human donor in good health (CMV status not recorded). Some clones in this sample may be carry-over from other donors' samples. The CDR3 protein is CASSLLLTDTQYF. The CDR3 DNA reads TGTGCCAGCAGCCTCCTCCTCACAGATACGCAGTATTTT. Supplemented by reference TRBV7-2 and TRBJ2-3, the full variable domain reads GAGVSQSPSNKVTEKGKDVELRCDPISGHTALYWYRQSLGQGLEFLIYFQGNSAPDKSGLPSDRFSAERTGGSVSTLTIQRTQQEDSAVYLCASSLLLTDTQYFGPGTRLTVL.